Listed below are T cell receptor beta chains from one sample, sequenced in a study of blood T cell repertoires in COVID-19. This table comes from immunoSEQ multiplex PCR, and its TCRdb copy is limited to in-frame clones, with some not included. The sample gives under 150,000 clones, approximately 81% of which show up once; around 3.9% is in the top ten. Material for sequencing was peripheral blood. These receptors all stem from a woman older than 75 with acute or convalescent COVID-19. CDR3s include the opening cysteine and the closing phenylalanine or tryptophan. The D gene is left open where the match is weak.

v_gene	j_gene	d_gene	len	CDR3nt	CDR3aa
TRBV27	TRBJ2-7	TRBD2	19	TGTGCCAGCAGTTTATACCCCCCCCAGCCTAGCGGGAGCTCCTACGAGCAGTACTTC	CASSLYPPQPSGSSYEQYF
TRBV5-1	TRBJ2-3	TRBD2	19	TGCGCCAGCAGCTTGGTAGGCGGGAGGGCCGTGGGAACACTGGATACGCAGTATTTT	CASSLVGGRAVGTLDTQYF
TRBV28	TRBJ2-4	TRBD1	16	TGTGCCAGCAGTTTTCGACAGGGTGGCTCCAAAAACATTCAGTACTTC	CASSFRQGGSKNIQYF
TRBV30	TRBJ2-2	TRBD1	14	TGTGCCTGGACCGGGACAGGGTTCACCGGGGAGCTGTTTTTT	CAWTGTGFTGELFF
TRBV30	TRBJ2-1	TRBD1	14	TGTGCCTGGAGTAGAGGGACAGGAAACAATGAGCAGTTCTTC	CAWSRGTGNNEQFF
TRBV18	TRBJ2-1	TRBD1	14	TGTGCCAGCTCACCACGACAGGGAAGGAATGAGCAGTTCTTC	CASSPRQGRNEQFF
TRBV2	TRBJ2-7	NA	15	TGTGCCAGCAGTGAAGCTGACCAGGGTCTCCACGAGCAGTACTTC	CASSEADQGLHEQYF
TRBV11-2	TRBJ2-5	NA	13	TGTGCCAGCAGCTTACGGGGGTTAGAGACCCAGTACTTC	CASSLRGLETQYF
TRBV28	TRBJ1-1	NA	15	TGTGCCAGCAGTTTCCGGAGGGGAGTTAGCACTGAAGCTTTCTTT	CASSFRRGVSTEAFF
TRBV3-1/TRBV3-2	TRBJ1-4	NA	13	TGTGCCAGCAGCCGGGACGGCGGGAAAAAACTGTTTTTT	CASSRDGGKKLFF
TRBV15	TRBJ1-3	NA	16	TGTGCCACCAGCAGAGATCATAGGGGTTCGGGAAACACCATATATTTT	CATSRDHRGSGNTIYF
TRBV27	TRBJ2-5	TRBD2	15	TGTGCCAGCAGAGAATCGGGACTACGGGTGGAGACCCAGTACTTC	CASRESGLRVETQYF
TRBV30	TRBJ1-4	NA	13	TGTGCCTGGACCCCGGGCGGGAATGAAAAACTGTTTTTT	CAWTPGGNEKLFF
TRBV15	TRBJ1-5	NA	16	TGTGCCACCAGCAGAGGCGATTCGATTAGGGGTCAGCCCCAGCATTTT	CATSRGDSIRGQPQHF
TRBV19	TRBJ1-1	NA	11	TGTGCCAGTTTGGGGGGAGCTGAAGCTTTCTTT	CASLGGAEAFF
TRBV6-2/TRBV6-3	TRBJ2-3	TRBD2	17	TGTGCCAGCAGTTACCTTTCAGGACTAGGCTTCACAGATACGCAGTATTTT	CASSYLSGLGFTDTQYF
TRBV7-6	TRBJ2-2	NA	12	TGTGCCAGCAGCCTTAATTCCGGGGAGCTGTTTTTT	CASSLNSGELFF